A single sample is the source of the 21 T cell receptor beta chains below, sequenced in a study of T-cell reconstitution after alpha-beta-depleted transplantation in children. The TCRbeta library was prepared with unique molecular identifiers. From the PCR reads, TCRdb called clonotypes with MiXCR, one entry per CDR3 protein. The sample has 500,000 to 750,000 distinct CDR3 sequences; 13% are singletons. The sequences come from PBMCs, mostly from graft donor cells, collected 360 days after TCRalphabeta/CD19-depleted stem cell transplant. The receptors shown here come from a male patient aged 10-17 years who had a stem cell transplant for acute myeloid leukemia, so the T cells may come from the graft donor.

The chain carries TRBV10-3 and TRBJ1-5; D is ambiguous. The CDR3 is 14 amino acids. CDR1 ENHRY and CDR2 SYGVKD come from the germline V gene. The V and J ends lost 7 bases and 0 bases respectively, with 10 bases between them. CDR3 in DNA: TGTGCCATCAAGGGCGGCGGTAGCAATCAGCCCCAGCATTTT. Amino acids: CAIKGGGSNQPQHF.

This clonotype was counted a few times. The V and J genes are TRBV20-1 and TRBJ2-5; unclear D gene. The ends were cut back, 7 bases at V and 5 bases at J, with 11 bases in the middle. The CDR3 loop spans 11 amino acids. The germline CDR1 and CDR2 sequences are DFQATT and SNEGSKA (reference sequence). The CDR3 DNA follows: TGCAGTGGCCACTGGTGGGAGACCCAGTACTTC. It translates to CSGHWWETQYF.

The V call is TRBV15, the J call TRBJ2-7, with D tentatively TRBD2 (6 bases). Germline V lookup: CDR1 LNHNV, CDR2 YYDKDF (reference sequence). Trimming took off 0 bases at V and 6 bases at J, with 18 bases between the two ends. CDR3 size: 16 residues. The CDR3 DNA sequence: TGTGCCACCAGCAGAGATCCCGGGGGAAGCGTCCGCGAGCAGTACTTC. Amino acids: CATSRDPGGSVREQYF. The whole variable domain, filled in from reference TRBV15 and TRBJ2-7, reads DAMVIQNPRYQVTQFGKPVTLSCSQTLNHNVMYWYQQKSSQAPKLLFHYYDKDFNNEADTPDNFQSRRPNTSFCFLDIRSPGLGDTAMYLCATSRDPGGSVREQYFGPGTRLTVT.

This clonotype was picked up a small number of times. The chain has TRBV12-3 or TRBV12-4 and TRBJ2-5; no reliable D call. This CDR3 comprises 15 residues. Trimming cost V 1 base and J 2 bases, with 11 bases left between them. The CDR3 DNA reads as TGTGCCAGCAGTTTAGACTCAAGGTCTCAAGAGACCCAGTACTTC. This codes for CASSLDSRSQETQYF.

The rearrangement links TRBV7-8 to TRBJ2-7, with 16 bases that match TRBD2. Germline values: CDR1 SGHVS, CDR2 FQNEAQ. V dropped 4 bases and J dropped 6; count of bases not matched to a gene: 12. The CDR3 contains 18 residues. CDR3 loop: CASSSRGGLAGGPREQYF. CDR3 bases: TGTGCCAGCAGCTCGAGAGGGGGACTAGCGGGAGGGCCACGCGAGCAGTACTTC.

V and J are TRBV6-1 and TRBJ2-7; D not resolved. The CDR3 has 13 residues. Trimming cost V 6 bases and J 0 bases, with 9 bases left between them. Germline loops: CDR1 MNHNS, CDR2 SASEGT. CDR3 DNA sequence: TGTGCCAGCAGGATCCGGAGCTCCTACGAGCAGTACTTC. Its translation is CASRIRSSYEQYF.

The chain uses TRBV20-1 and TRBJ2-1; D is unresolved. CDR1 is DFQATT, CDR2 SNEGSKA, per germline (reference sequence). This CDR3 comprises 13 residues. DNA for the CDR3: TGCAGCACCTGCACAATCTGGTACAATGAGCAGTTCTTC. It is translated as CSTCTIWYNEQFF.

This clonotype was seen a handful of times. CDR3 sequence (DNA): TGTGCCAGCAGCCCTGGGAATTCACCCCTCCACTTT. As protein: CASSPGNSPLHF. V and J are TRBV7-6 and TRBJ1-6; D is unclear. This CDR3 region has 12 residues. V lost 5 bases and J lost 7, with 6 bases in between. From germline, CDR1 is SGHVS and CDR2 FNYEAQ. Complete variable domain (other parts from reference TRBV7-6 and TRBJ1-6): GAGVSQSPRYKVTKRGQDVALRCDPISGHVSLYWYRQALGQGPEFLTYFNYEAQQDKSGLPNDRFSAERPEGSISTLTIQRTEQRDSAMYRCASSPGNSPLHFGNGTRLTVT.

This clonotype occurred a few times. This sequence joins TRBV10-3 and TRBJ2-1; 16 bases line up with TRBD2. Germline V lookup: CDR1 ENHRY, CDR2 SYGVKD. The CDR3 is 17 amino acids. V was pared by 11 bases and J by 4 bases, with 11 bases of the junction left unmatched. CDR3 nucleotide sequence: TGTGCCGCCACCGGGACTAGCGGGAGGGTTTTGTACAATGAGCAGTTCTTC. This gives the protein CAATGTSGRVLYNEQFF.

The CDR3 DNA sequence: TGCAGTGCTAGAGATCAAAGGGGTGAGCAGTTCTTC. Translation gives CSARDQRGEQFF. The chain recombines TRBV20-1 with TRBJ2-1; D may be TRBD1 (5 bases). The ends were cut back, 0 bases at V and 9 bases at J, with 9 bases in the middle. The CDR3 is 12 residues long. CDR1 DFQATT and CDR2 SNEGSKA come from the germline V gene (reference sequence).

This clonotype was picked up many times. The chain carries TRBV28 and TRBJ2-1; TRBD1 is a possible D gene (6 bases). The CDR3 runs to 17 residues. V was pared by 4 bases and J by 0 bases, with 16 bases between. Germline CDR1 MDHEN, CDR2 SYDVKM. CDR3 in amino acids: CASSYPLQGSSYNEQFF. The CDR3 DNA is TGTGCCAGCAGTTACCCGCTTCAGGGGAGCTCCTACAATGAGCAGTTCTTC. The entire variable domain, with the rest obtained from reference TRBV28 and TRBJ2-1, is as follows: DVKVTQSSRYLVKRTGEKVFLECVQDMDHENMFWYRQDPGLGLRLIYFSYDVKMKEKGDIPEGYSVSREKKERFSLILESASTNQTSMYLCASSYPLQGSSYNEQFFGPGTRLTVL.

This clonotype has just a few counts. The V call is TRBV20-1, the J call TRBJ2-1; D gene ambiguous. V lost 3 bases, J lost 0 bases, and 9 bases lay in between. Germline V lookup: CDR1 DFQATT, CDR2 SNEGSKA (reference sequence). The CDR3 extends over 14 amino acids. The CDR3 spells CSASPPLSYNEQFF. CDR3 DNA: TGCAGTGCTAGCCCGCCCCTCTCCTACAATGAGCAGTTCTTC.

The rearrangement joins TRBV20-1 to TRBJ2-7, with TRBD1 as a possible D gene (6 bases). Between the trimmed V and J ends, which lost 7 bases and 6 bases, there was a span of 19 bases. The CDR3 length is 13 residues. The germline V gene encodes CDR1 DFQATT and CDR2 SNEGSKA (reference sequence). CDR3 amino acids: CSVATGWNSEQYF. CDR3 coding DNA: TGCAGTGTGGCAACAGGGTGGAACTCCGAGCAGTACTTC.

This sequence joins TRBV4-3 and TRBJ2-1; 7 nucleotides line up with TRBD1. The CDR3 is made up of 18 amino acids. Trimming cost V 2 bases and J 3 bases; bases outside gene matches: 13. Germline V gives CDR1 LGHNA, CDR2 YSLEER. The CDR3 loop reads CASSQLQTGSLLYNEQFF. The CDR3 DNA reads TGCGCCAGCAGCCAACTCCAGACAGGGAGTCTCCTCTACAATGAGCAGTTCTTC.

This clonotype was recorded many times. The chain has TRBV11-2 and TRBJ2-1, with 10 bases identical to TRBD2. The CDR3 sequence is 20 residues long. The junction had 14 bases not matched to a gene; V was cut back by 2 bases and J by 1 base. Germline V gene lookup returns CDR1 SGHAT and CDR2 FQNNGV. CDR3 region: CASSLKRSSGRAGSYNEQFF. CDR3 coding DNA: TGTGCCAGCAGCTTAAAGAGGTCTAGCGGGAGAGCTGGATCCTACAATGAGCAGTTCTTC. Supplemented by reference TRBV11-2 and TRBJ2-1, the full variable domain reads EAGVAQSPRYKIIEKRQSVAFWCNPISGHATLYWYQQILGQGPKLLIQFQNNGVVDDSQLPKDRFSAERLKGVDSTLKIQPAKLEDSAVYLCASSLKRSSGRAGSYNEQFFGPGTRLTVL.

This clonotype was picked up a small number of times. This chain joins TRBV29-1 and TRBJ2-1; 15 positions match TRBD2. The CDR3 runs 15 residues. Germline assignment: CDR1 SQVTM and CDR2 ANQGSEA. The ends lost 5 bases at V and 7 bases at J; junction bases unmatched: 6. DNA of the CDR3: TGCAGCGTTATAAAAGGACTAGCGGGAGGGAATGAGCAGTTCTTC. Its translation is CSVIKGLAGGNEQFF.

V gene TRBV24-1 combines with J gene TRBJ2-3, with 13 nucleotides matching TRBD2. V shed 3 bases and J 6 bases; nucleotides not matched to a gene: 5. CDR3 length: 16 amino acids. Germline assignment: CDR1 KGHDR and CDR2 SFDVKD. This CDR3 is CATSDPLLAGGDTQYF. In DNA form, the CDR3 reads TGTGCCACCAGTGATCCCCTACTAGCGGGAGGGGATACGCAGTATTTT.

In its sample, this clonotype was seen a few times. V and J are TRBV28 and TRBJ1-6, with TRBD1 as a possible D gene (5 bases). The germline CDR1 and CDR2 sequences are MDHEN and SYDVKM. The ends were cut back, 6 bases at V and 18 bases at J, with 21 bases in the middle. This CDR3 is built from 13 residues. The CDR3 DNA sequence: TGTGCCAGCAGGGTGCCTATGGGACCTCCGGCCCACTTT. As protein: CASRVPMGPPAHF.

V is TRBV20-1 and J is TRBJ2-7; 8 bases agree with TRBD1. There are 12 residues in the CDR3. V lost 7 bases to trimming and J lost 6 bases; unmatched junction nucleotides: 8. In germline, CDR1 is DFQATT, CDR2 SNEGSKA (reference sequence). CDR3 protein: CSVGQGSGEQYF. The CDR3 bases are TGCAGTGTTGGACAGGGTTCCGGCGAGCAGTACTTC.

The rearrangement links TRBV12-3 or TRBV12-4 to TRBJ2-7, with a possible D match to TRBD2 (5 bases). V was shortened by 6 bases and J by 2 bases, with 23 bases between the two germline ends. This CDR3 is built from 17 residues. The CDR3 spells CASSHRTVGRGPYEQYF. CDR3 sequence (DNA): TGTGCCAGCAGCCACCGTACCGTAGGGAGAGGTCCCTACGAGCAGTACTTC.

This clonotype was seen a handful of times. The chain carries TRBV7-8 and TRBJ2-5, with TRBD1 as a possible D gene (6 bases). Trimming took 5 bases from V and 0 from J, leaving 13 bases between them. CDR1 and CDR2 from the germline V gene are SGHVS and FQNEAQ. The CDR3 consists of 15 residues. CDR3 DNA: TGTGCCAGCAGCATCCCGGACAGTTACCAAGAGACCCAGTACTTC. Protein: CASSIPDSYQETQYF.